This entry concerns a single TCR beta chain. No cognate antigen has been identified for it. No per-base quality is available; no much larger clone lies one base away. This entry comes from a study of persistence of HIV-infected CD4 T cells (dated by TCRdb to the early 2020s). Notes on the research overall: Participants had been on suppressive ART for a median of about eight years. Apart from a couple of participants who underwent leukapheresis at a single time point, peripheral blood samples of up to roughly 180 mL were collected from participants at multiple time points. Anti-CD3/anti-CD28 stimulation activated a higher proportion of cells, with a lower memory fraction, than antigen stimulation. The study isolated CMV- and HIV-1 Gag-responding CD4+ T cells from ART-treated individuals to examine antigen-driven clonal expansion of HIV-1-infected cells. The clonality of all cells in each sorted population was assessed by TCRbeta sequencing, whereas the clonality of infected cells was assessed by proviral sequencing. In the cross-participant TCR cluster analysis, fewer than ten participants were included for CMV and 6 or 7 participants were included for Gag.

The immunoSEQ hsTCRB assay version 4, run in survey mode, was used to sequence TCRbeta repertoires from genomic DNA. Genomic DNA was diluted to about 10 ng/uL, using up to roughly 1 ug per sample for TCRbeta sequencing. The study's own analysis went as follows. TCRbeta data analysis was done in ImmunoSeq Analyzer 3.0, and diversity was calculated on productive nucleotide rearrangements. Using the Immunarch R package, lower-bound TCR diversity was estimated with the improved Chao index and clonality was estimated with the Gini coefficient. When different nucleotide rearrangements encoded the same CDR3beta amino acid sequence, each rearrangement was treated as a distinct clonotype. Differential abundance analysis identified TCRbeta sequences significantly enriched in antigen-responding cells relative to anti-CD3/anti-CD28-activated cells. TCRs were clustered by predicted peptide-MHC specificity with GLIPH2, both within individual participants and across merged participant data sets. TCRdb re-hosts the immuneACCESS table, in-frame sequences only. Its copies lack some clones; in the studies checked, an unresolved V gene accounts for under half of them, and the cause for the rest is not known. From that table come the V and J calls and clone size; the DNA was used to work out D and trimming. The table for this sample lists 43,000 or so clones; 70% to 90% of them were counted only once. Of the sample, about 0.94% falls within the top ten clones.

The treatment or condition label for this specimen denotes: suppressive antiretroviral therapy. As a nonspecific positive control representing the CD4+ T cell repertoire, the cells were stimulated with anti-CD3/anti-CD28 magnetic beads. Responding CD4+ T cells were sorted by upregulation of both CD40 ligand and CD69. HIV-1-infected adults in whom suppressive ART had been started during chronic infection were enrolled as participants. Plasma HIV-1 RNA had been undetectable (below 50 copies/mL) in participants for at least 4 years. To be included, a participant needed positive CMV serology and a CD4+ T cell count above 400 cells/uL. Before stimulation, PBMCs were isolated using density centrifugation and then depleted of CD8+ T cells. For less than 20 hours, the CD8-depleted PBMCs were stimulated with anti-CD28/CD49d costimulation, a CD40-blocking antibody, and enfuvirtide to prevent new infections. Cell sorting was performed on a Beckman Coulter MoFlo Legacy or XDP sorter, and dead cells were excluded with propidium iodide. Genomic DNA was extracted with the QIAamp DNA Mini Kit for samples above one million cells, otherwise with the Quick-DNA Microprep Kit.

The V end loses 1 base and the J end loses 7 bases, and a stretch of 17 bases separates them. From cysteine to phenylalanine, the CDR3 is 16 amino acids long. The only DNA kept is the CDR3, 48 bases in frame from the first base. Sequences LNHDA (CDR1) and SQIVND (CDR2) are obtained from the germline V gene (reference sequence). Overall study outcomes, separate from this receptor: Significantly lower TCRbeta richness was observed in CMV- and Gag-responding cells than in anti-CD3/anti-CD28-responding cells, and higher oligoclonality was observed in CMV-responding cells than in CD3/CD28-stimulated and Gag-responding cells. Antigen-responding cells were enriched for expanded CDR3beta sequences that were degenerate, which suggests that CD4+ responses to CMV and Gag underwent convergent selection. Few individuals were included in the study, and only a limited range of antigens was tested. Within the same sorted populations, TCR oligoclonality correlated with proviral oligoclonality. Restriction of bulk TCR analyses to the rare CMV-responding cells that actually carried HIV-1 proviruses was not possible.

The V and J genes are TRBV19 and TRBJ2-1; the D gene is perhaps TRBD1, from 6 matching bases. The starting material was CD4+ T cells sorted from PBMCs after 18-hour stimulation, obtained from a patient who received antiretroviral therapy. The cell subset or site label for this specimen denotes: CD40L+CD69+ CD4 T cells responding to anti-CD3/anti-CD28 beads, representing the overall repertoire. This receptor was obtained from an adult man with HIV who was CMV-seropositive. This receptor carries the CDR3 CASSIGGQGRENEQFF. The nucleotide sequence is given as TGTGCCAGTAGTATAGGGGGGCAGGGGAGAGAAAATGAGCAGTTCTTC.